Following are 22 T cell receptor beta chains from one sample sequenced in a study of blood T cell repertoires in COVID-19. Sequencing was performed with immunoSEQ multiplex PCR; in TCRdb, only in-frame clones are kept and a portion is missing. The sample carries approximately 140,000 clones, about 82% recorded once. Sequenced: peripheral blood. These receptors came from a woman between 40 and 55 years old with active or convalescent COVID-19.

The rearrangement uses TRBV19 and TRBJ1-5; no clear D gene. V lost 7 bases to trimming and J lost 1 base, with 11 bases between them. Germline lookup yields CDR1 LNHDA and CDR2 SQIVND (reference sequence). CDR3 length: 14 amino acids. CDR3 DNA: TGTGCCAGTACCCAGACTGGGAGCAATCAGCCCCAGCATTTT. Amino acids: CASTQTGSNQPQHF.

The chain recombines TRBV21-1 with TRBJ1-2; TRBD1 is the table's D call and was not checked against the DNA. TRBV21-1 is listed as a pseudogene. This CDR3 contains 15 residues. CDR3 sequence reads: CASSKRDRGPYGYTF. The CDR3 region has the DNA TGTGCCAGCAGCAAACGGGACAGGGGGCCCTATGGCTACACCTTC.

A few counts support this clone. The V call is TRBV28, the J call TRBJ1-3, with 7 bases identical to TRBD1. After removal of 5 bases from V and 2 bases from J, the junction contained 6 bases not matched to a gene. Germline assignment: CDR1 MDHEN and CDR2 SYDVKM. CDR3 size: 15 residues. DNA for the CDR3: TGTGCCAGCAGTCCATCAGGGGGTCCTGGAAACACCATATATTTT. This gives the protein CASSPSGGPGNTIYF.

V and J are TRBV7-9 and TRBJ2-7; 9 bases agree with TRBD1. CDR1 and CDR2 from the germline V gene are SEHNR and FQNEAQ (reference sequence). The J segment lost 2 bases and the V segment lost 2 bases, leaving 7 bases of the junction unmatched. The CDR3 runs to 16 residues. The CDR3 nucleotides read TGTGCCAGCAGCTTAATAGTCTGGACAGGGGCCTACGAGCAGTACTTC. Its protein product is CASSLIVWTGAYEQYF.

This sequence joins TRBV10-3 and TRBJ2-5; tentative D call: TRBD1 (5 bases). The CDR3 sequence is 13 residues long. Trimming took 8 bases from V and 0 from J, leaving 10 bases between them. Germline V gene sequence: CDR1 ENHRY, CDR2 SYGVKD. The CDR3 DNA reads as TGTGCCATCGGCGGACACGACCAAGAGACCCAGTACTTC. Protein sequence: CAIGGHDQETQYF.

This rearrangement joins TRBV27 to TRBJ1-1; 8 bases match TRBD1. This CDR3 comprises 15 residues. The trim removed 5 bases at V and 0 bases at J, leaving 5 bases unmatched. Germline CDR1 MNHEY, CDR2 SMNVEV (reference sequence). In nucleotides, the CDR3 is TGTGCCAGCAGTGAGTCGACAGGGGTGAACACTGAAGCTTTCTTT. Its protein is CASSESTGVNTEAFF.

This clone was counted a single time. The genes are TRBV7-9 and TRBJ1-6; TRBD1 is a possible D gene (6 bases). The CDR3 is made up of 16 amino acids. V lost 1 base to trimming and J lost 5 bases, with 12 bases between them. From germline, CDR1 is SEHNR and CDR2 FQNEAQ (reference sequence). CDR3 sequence reads: CASSLGGQLDNSPLHF. CDR3 in DNA: TGTGCCAGCAGCTTAGGAGGACAGCTTGATAATTCACCCCTCCACTTT.

V and J are TRBV27 and TRBJ2-1, with D possibly TRBD2 on 6 matching bases. Per germline, CDR1 MNHEY and CDR2 SMNVEV (reference sequence). The CDR3 extends over 15 amino acids. The ends were cut back, 6 bases at V and 0 bases at J, with 12 bases in the middle. CDR3 region: CASRGGDSSYNEQFF. The CDR3 DNA reads as TGTGCCAGCAGGGGGGGAGATAGCTCCTACAATGAGCAGTTCTTC.

This clone was detected only once. The junction differs from germline at one of its ends, possibly a read error. J is TRBJ2-5 and V is TRBV6-5; 7 nucleotides line up with TRBD1. This CDR3 has 15 amino acids. Germline CDR1 and CDR2: MNHEY and SVGAGI. In DNA, the CDR3 is TGTGCCAGCACTTACGACAGGGTCTTCCAAGAGACCCAGTACTTC. Its protein product is CASTYDRVFQETQYF.

The chain couples TRBV18 to TRBJ2-7; 9 nucleotides align to TRBD2. This CDR3 has 13 amino acids. The germline V gene has CDR1 KGHSH and CDR2 LQKENI. With V trimmed by 3 bases and J by 13 bases, 10 bases remained unmatched. Here the CDR3 DNA reads TGTGCCAGCTCACCCGAGGCGGGAGGGCGATTTTACTTC. Translated, it gives CASSPEAGGRFYF. Together with reference TRBV18 and TRBJ2-7, the CDR3 gives the full variable domain: NAGVMQNPRHLVRRRGQEARLRCSPMKGHSHVYWYRQLPEEGLKFMVYLQKENIIDESGMPKERFSAEFPKEGPSILRIQQVVRGDSAAYFCASSPEAGGRFYFGPGTRLTVT.

The rearrangement links TRBV6-5 to TRBJ2-1; D not resolved. The CDR3 spans 13 residues. CDR1 is MNHEY and CDR2 is SVGAGI in the germline V gene. Trimming stripped 7 bases from V and 6 bases from J, with 13 bases between. As DNA, the CDR3 is TGTGCCAGCAACCCCCGACTTGGCAATGAGCAGTTCTTC. This encodes CASNPRLGNEQFF.

The DNA for the CDR3 is TGTGCCAGCAGTCCTAGCGGTAGCACAGATACGCAGTATTTT. Its translation is CASSPSGSTDTQYF. The V gene is TRBV28, the J gene TRBJ2-3; the match to TRBD2 covers 7 bases. Germline CDR1 is MDHEN and CDR2 is SYDVKM. With 5 bases clipped from V and 0 bases from J, the junction kept 2 bases outside the gene matches. This CDR3 is 14 amino acids long.

This clone came up once. The chain employs TRBV19 and TRBJ1-5; D not resolved. The V end lost 7 bases, the J end lost 5 bases, and 15 bases lay between the germline ends. The germline V gene has CDR1 LNHDA and CDR2 SQIVND (reference sequence). This CDR3 has 14 amino acids. CDR3 DNA: TGTGCCAGTAATGGATTTGGGCCTCATCAGCCCCAGCATTTT. Encoded protein: CASNGFGPHQPQHF. The full variable domain, with the rest looked up from reference TRBV19 and TRBJ1-5, is DGGITQSPKYLFRKEGQNVTLSCEQNLNHDAMYWYRQDPGQGLRLIYYSQIVNDFQKGDIAEGYSVSREKKESFPLTVTSAQKNPTAFYLCASNGFGPHQPQHFGDGTRLSIL.

V usage is TRBV11-2 and J usage is TRBJ2-5; 8 bases map to TRBD2. The CDR3 length is 16 residues. V was clipped by 2 bases and J by 1 base; unmatched bases: 6. The germline V gene has CDR1 SGHAT and CDR2 FQNNGV. CDR3 in DNA: TGTGCCAGCAGCTTACTAGGCGGGGGGCCCCAAGAGACCCAGTACTTC. Translated, it gives CASSLLGGGPQETQYF.

V gene TRBV5-4 combines with J gene TRBJ1-2, with 7 positions matching TRBD1. V lost 2 bases to trimming and J lost 6 bases; unmatched junction nucleotides: 4. CDR1 and CDR2 from the germline V gene are SGHNT and YYREEE (reference sequence). This CDR3 spans 13 amino acids. The CDR3 coding sequence is TGTGCCAGCAGCTTTGGGACAGAGCATGGCTACACCTTC. Encoded protein: CASSFGTEHGYTF.

This clone was counted a single time. The chain joins TRBV28 to TRBJ2-7; D gene unclear. The CDR3 contains 15 residues. Trimming stripped 6 bases from V and 10 bases from J, with 25 bases between. Germline CDR1 reads MDHEN; CDR2 reads SYDVKM. The CDR3 bases are TGTGCCAGCAGCCGCTTACCCCTGGCAACCAGTCCCCAGTACTTC. This codes for CASSRLPLATSPQYF.

This clone has a single count. The chain has TRBV27 and TRBJ2-3; 8 nucleotides line up with TRBD2. This CDR3 has 15 residues. Germline CDR1 is MNHEY and CDR2 is SMNVEV (reference sequence). The junction had 7 bases not matched to a gene; V was cut back by 2 bases and J by 6 bases. The CDR3 DNA sequence: TGTGCCAGCAGTTTAGTAGCGGGACAATGGGATACGCAGTATTTT. It yields the protein CASSLVAGQWDTQYF.

V usage is TRBV28 and J usage is TRBJ1-6, with TRBD1 identical over 9 bases. The junction had 8 bases not matched to a gene; V was cut back by 7 bases and J by 10 bases. The CDR3 is made up of 14 amino acids. Germline V CDR1 and CDR2: MDHEN, SYDVKM. CDR3: CASIPGQGASPLHF. Here the CDR3 DNA reads TGTGCCAGCATCCCGGGACAGGGTGCCTCACCCCTCCACTTT.

This clone was seen only once. V usage is TRBV29-1 and J usage is TRBJ1-5; 8 bases line up with TRBD1. Germline CDR1 is SQVTM and CDR2 is ANQGSEA. The CDR3 consists of 14 residues. V lost 4 bases and J lost 0; bases outside the gene matches: 2. The chain's CDR3 is CSVGTGNSNQPQHF. CDR3 coding DNA: TGCAGCGTTGGGACAGGGAATAGCAATCAGCCCCAGCATTTT.

The J gene is TRBJ2-2, the V gene TRBV27; no reliable D call. The CDR3 is made up of 14 amino acids. V lost 4 bases and J 3 bases, leaving 9 bases between the germline ends. CDR1 is MNHEY and CDR2 is SMNVEV in the germline V gene (reference sequence). The CDR3 nucleotides read TGTGCCAGCAGTTCCGGAGTATACACCGGGGAGCTGTTTTTT. Its protein is CASSSGVYTGELFF.

This chain connects TRBV19 to TRBJ1-5; 11 bases map to TRBD1. This CDR3 spans 15 amino acids. V gave up 1 base and J gave up 7 bases; unmatched junction bases: 3. The V gene's germline CDR1 is LNHDA and CDR2 SQIVND (reference sequence). CDR3 residues: CASSIGGTGGQPQHF. For the CDR3, the DNA is TGTGCCAGTAGTATAGGAGGGACAGGGGGGCAGCCCCAGCATTTT. Supplemented by reference TRBV19 and TRBJ1-5, the full variable domain reads DGGITQSPKYLFRKEGQNVTLSCEQNLNHDAMYWYRQDPGQGLRLIYYSQIVNDFQKGDIAEGYSVSREKKESFPLTVTSAQKNPTAFYLCASSIGGTGGQPQHFGDGTRLSIL.

The chain couples TRBV5-1 to TRBJ1-3, with D perhaps TRBD1 (6 bases). Germline V lookup: CDR1 SGHRS, CDR2 YFSETQ. This CDR3 comprises 14 residues. V lost 4 bases and J 1 base, leaving 9 bases between the germline ends. The CDR3 reads CASSRDNSGNTIYF. CDR3 in DNA: TGCGCCAGCAGCCGGGACAATTCTGGAAACACCATATATTTT.